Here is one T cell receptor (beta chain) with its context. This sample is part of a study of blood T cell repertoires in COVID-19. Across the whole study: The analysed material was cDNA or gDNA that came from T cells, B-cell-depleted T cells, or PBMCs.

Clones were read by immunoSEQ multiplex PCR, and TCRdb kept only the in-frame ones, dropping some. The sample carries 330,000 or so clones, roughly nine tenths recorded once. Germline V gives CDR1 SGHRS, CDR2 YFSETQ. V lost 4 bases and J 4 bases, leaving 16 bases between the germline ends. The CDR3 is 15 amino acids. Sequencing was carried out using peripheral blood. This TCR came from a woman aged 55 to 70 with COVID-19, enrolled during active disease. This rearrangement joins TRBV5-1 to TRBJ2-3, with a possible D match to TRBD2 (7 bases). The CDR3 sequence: CASSPGGGGADTQYF. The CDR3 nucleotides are TGCGCCAGCAGCCCCGGAGGGGGGGGCGCAGATACGCAGTATTTT.